This entry lists 23 T cell receptor beta chains sequenced from one sample in a study of early T cells in non-severe SARS-CoV-2 infection. TCRdb used MiXCR to reprocess the 5' RACE reads, holding one entry per CDR3 protein. The sample holds roughly 51,000 distinct CDR3 sequences, about 6.3% seen once. This material consisted of whole blood, taken at baseline. These receptors were collected from an adult who was a healthcare worker with PCR-confirmed SARS-CoV-2 infection or an uninfected control (not recorded which).

This clonotype occurred many times. This sequence joins TRBV12-3 or TRBV12-4 and TRBJ2-7, with D maybe TRBD2 (5 bases). The CDR3 runs 15 residues. V was pared by 5 bases and J by 3 bases, with 17 bases between. CDR3 in amino acids: CASSPPGWQNYEQYF. As DNA, the CDR3 is TGTGCCAGCAGTCCCCCGGGGTGGCAGAACTACGAGCAGTACTTC.

The sample holds many counts of this clonotype. This chain uses TRBV15 with TRBJ2-5, with D possibly being TRBD1 or TRBD2 (6 bases each). Germline loops: CDR1 LNHNV, CDR2 YYDKDF (reference sequence). This CDR3 region has 15 residues. Trimming stripped 0 bases from V and 5 bases from J, with 13 bases between. In DNA, the CDR3 is TGTGCCACCAGCAGAGAGAGAGGGGGAGGTGAGACCCAGTACTTC. This translates into CATSRERGGGETQYF.

Many counts were recorded for this clonotype. The CDR3 here is CSALIGIRSTEAFF. The CDR3, as DNA: TGCAGTGCCTTAATAGGAATTAGGTCTACTGAAGCTTTCTTT. The J gene is TRBJ1-1, the V gene TRBV20-1; D ambiguous. V lost 6 bases and J lost 5, with 19 bases in between. The germline V gene encodes CDR1 DFQATT and CDR2 SNEGSKA (reference sequence). The CDR3 totals 14 residues.

In this sample, this clonotype turned up a few times. The chain has TRBV7-2 and TRBJ1-5; D unclear. Germline V lookup: CDR1 SGHTA, CDR2 FQGNSA. Trimming left V 1 base short and J 3 bases short, with 13 bases between. The CDR3 contains 16 residues. The CDR3 is CASSLGLAGNNQPQHF. The CDR3 DNA sequence: TGTGCCAGCAGCTTAGGGTTGGCCGGGAACAATCAGCCCCAGCATTTT.

J is TRBJ2-1 and V is TRBV6-2 or TRBV6-3, with 7 positions matching TRBD2. Trimming cost V 6 bases and J 0 bases; bases outside gene matches: 11. Per the germline V gene, CDR1 is MNHEY and CDR2 is SVGEGT. This CDR3 spans 17 amino acids. In DNA, the CDR3 is TGTGCCAGCAGCCCGATCTCCGGGGGGACCTCCTACAATGAGCAGTTCTTC. This translates into CASSPISGGTSYNEQFF.

This chain links TRBV12-3 or TRBV12-4 with TRBJ2-3; 9 nucleotides match TRBD2. This CDR3 is 15 amino acids long. V gave up 6 bases and J gave up 4 bases; unmatched junction bases: 8. The CDR3 here is CASSRTSVTPDTQYF. In DNA, the CDR3 is TGTGCCAGCAGCAGGACTAGCGTAACCCCAGATACGCAGTATTTT.

This clonotype showed up many times. This chain joins TRBV20-1 and TRBJ2-6; 9 nucleotides agree with TRBD2. Trimming took 0 bases from V and 4 from J; bases not matched to a gene: 19. Germline V gene data show CDR1 as DFQATT and CDR2 as SNEGSKA (reference sequence). There are 21 residues in the CDR3. This CDR3 is CSARDNQVRRGGLSGANVLTF. The CDR3 DNA reads as TGCAGTGCTAGAGATAATCAGGTCCGGCGGGGGGGCCTGAGCGGGGCCAACGTCCTGACTTTC.

This clonotype occurred a few times. The chain joins TRBV12-3 or TRBV12-4 to TRBJ1-1; 7 bases are a match to TRBD1. The J segment lost 3 bases and the V segment lost 7 bases, leaving 5 bases of the junction unmatched. The CDR3 runs to 13 residues. DNA for the CDR3: TGTGCCAGCACTAGGGACAGTTACACTGAAGCTTTCTTT. This translates into CASTRDSYTEAFF.

This clonotype showed up just a few times. The J gene is TRBJ2-3, the V gene TRBV6-2 or TRBV6-3; D tentatively fits TRBD1 or TRBD2 (6 bases each). Trimming took 4 bases from V and 3 from J, leaving 17 bases between them. The CDR3 has 16 residues. Germline V lookup: CDR1 MNHEY, CDR2 SVGEGT. In DNA form, the CDR3 reads TGTGCCAGCAGTTCCCAAGCGAGGGGGGCGACAGATACGCAGTATTTT. Its translation: CASSSQARGATDTQYF.

Turning to this clonotype: A much larger clone lies a single base off, so this may be a read error. The rearrangement uses TRBV5-4 and TRBJ1-1, with 7 positions matching TRBD1. The germline gives CDR1 SGHNT, CDR2 YYREEE (reference sequence). The J segment lost 3 bases and the V segment lost 6 bases, leaving 8 bases of the junction unmatched. The CDR3 contains 14 residues. CDR3 region: CASTPGQVDTEAFF. DNA for the CDR3: TGTGCCAGCACACCTGGACAGGTAGACACTGAAGCTTTCTTT. The full variable domain, completed using reference TRBV5-4 and TRBJ1-1, is ETGVTQSPTHLIKTRGQQVTLRCSSQSGHNTVSWYQQALGQGPQFIFQYYREEENGRGNFPPRFSGLQFPNYSSELNVNALELDDSALYLCASTPGQVDTEAFFGQGTRLTVV.

This clonotype was seen more than once but under ten times. The chain recombines TRBV7-2 with TRBJ2-3; 9 nucleotides line up with TRBD2. The V and J ends lost 2 bases and 1 base, in that order; junction bases with no gene match: 4. CDR3 length equals 16 residues. Germline V gives CDR1 SGHTA, CDR2 FQGNSA. The CDR3 bases are TGTGCCAGCAGCTTACAAGCGGGGGGCGGCACAGATACGCAGTATTTT. It is translated as CASSLQAGGGTDTQYF.

This clonotype was observed a handful of times. The CDR3 reads CAWRGAFSSRSYNEQFF. CDR3 sequence (DNA): TGTGCCTGGAGGGGGGCGTTTAGTAGCAGGTCCTACAATGAGCAGTTCTTC. The genes are TRBV30 and TRBJ2-1; possibly TRBD1 for D (6 bases). Germline V CDR1 and CDR2: GTSNPN, SVGIG (reference sequence). The V gene lost 3 bases and the J gene lost 1 base, with 19 bases spanning the gap. This CDR3 spans 17 amino acids.

This clonotype was detected ten times or more. The V and J genes are TRBV29-1 and TRBJ2-7; tentatively, D is TRBD1 (6 bases). Germline V gene sequence: CDR1 SQVTM, CDR2 ANQGSEA. Trimming cost V 5 bases and J 1 base, with 15 bases left between them. The CDR3 totals 14 residues. The CDR3 DNA reads as TGCAGCGTTCGGGTCGAGGGGGTTTCCTACGAGCAGTACTTC. The encoded protein is CSVRVEGVSYEQYF.

This clonotype was detected a few times. This chain joins TRBV5-1 and TRBJ2-5; D gene uncertain. The CDR3 loop spans 15 amino acids. Germline values: CDR1 SGHRS, CDR2 YFSETQ. V was clipped by 0 bases and J by 1 base, with 10 bases between them. The CDR3 reads CASSLVPVTQETQYF. The CDR3 coding sequence is TGCGCCAGCAGCTTGGTTCCCGTAACCCAAGAGACCCAGTACTTC.

This clonotype was seen a handful of times. The chain has TRBV24-1 and TRBJ2-5; 13 bases map to TRBD2. The CDR3 loop spans 17 amino acids. J was trimmed by 5 bases and V by 3 bases; bases with no gene match: 8. Germline V CDR1 and CDR2: KGHDR, SFDVKD. For the CDR3, the DNA is TGTGCCACCAGTGATCCAACTAGCGGGGGGGCCGGGGAGACCCAGTACTTC. Translation: CATSDPTSGGAGETQYF.

This clonotype was observed many times. This chain joins TRBV4-2 and TRBJ2-7; possible D gene TRBD1, 6 bases. The CDR3 extends over 14 amino acids. Germline V gene sequence: CDR1 LGHNA, CDR2 YNFKEQ. Trimming took 3 bases from V and 5 from J, leaving 14 bases between them. CDR3 nucleotides: TGTGCCAGCAGCCAGGGCAGGGGCTGGGACGAGCAGTACTTC. Protein sequence: CASSQGRGWDEQYF.

This clonotype was counted at least ten times. The chain carries TRBV24-1 and TRBJ2-3; maybe TRBD1 (5 bases). The CDR3 runs 17 residues. V was cut by 4 bases and J by 0 bases, with 16 bases left in between. Per germline, CDR1 KGHDR and CDR2 SFDVKD. The CDR3 coding sequence is TGTGCCACCAGTGACATCCCGACAGCTTTGAGCACAGATACGCAGTATTTT. Amino acids: CATSDIPTALSTDTQYF.

At least ten counts were recorded for this clonotype. V usage is TRBV5-5 and J usage is TRBJ2-2, with TRBD2 as a possible D gene (5 bases). V lost 3 bases and J 2 bases, leaving 17 bases between the germline ends. This CDR3 comprises 17 residues. From germline, CDR1 is SGHKS and CDR2 YYEKEE (reference sequence). In DNA form, the CDR3 reads TGTGCCAGCAGCTCTAAATTGTTAGAGGGTAACACCGGGGAGCTGTTTTTT. This sequence encodes CASSSKLLEGNTGELFF.

This clonotype has a count of ten or more. This chain joins TRBV2 and TRBJ1-4; D gene uncertain. Germline loops: CDR1 SNHLY, CDR2 FYNNEI. The germline V and J ends were trimmed by 7 bases and 5 bases, with 11 bases remaining between them. CDR3 length: 13 residues. In DNA form, the CDR3 reads TGTGCCAGCAAATCCAGGTTGAATGAAAAACTGTTTTTT. Amino acids: CASKSRLNEKLFF.

This clonotype was observed at least ten times. The genes are TRBV12-3 or TRBV12-4 and TRBJ2-3, with 14 bases lining up with TRBD2. J was trimmed by 5 bases and V by 7 bases; bases with no gene match: 11. This CDR3 spans 17 amino acids. In DNA, the CDR3 is TGTGCCAGCACTCGTCCGGGACTAGCGGGGGTTGGAGATACGCAGTATTTT. Its translation: CASTRPGLAGVGDTQYF.

V and J are TRBV2 and TRBJ2-1; D may match TRBD1 or TRBD2 (6 bases each). Trimming pared 2 bases from V and 7 bases from J, leaving 12 bases between. This CDR3 has 14 residues. CDR1 is SNHLY and CDR2 is FYNNEI in the germline V gene. This CDR3 is CASSEWEGGNEQFF. Written as DNA, the CDR3 is TGTGCCAGCAGTGAATGGGAAGGGGGGAATGAGCAGTTCTTC.

This clonotype was observed many times. The junction and the germline gene differ at one end; a read error may be behind it. CDR3 loop: CASSVTGSNNSPLHF. The CDR3 bases are TGTGCCAGCAGCGTGACAGGGAGTAATAATTCACCCCTCCATTTT. V gene TRBV9 combines with J gene TRBJ1-6, with TRBD1 matching over 7 bases. This CDR3 has 15 residues. CDR1 and CDR2 (germline): SGDLS, YYNGEE.

At least ten counts were recorded for this clonotype. The genes are TRBV6-2 or TRBV6-3 and TRBJ2-4, with D perhaps TRBD2 (6 bases). The CDR3 length is 14 residues. Germline CDR1 MNHEY, CDR2 SVGEGT. Trimming shortened V by 2 bases and J by 6 bases, and 11 bases separated the two germline ends. The CDR3 coding sequence is TGTGCCAGCAGTTACCTCCGTAGCGGAAACATTCAGTACTTC. Its protein is CASSYLRSGNIQYF.